This is a list of T cell receptor beta chains from one sample in a study of OX40 agonist ivuxolimab in advanced cancers. Using immunoSEQ multiplex PCR, the repertoire was profiled, and TCRdb retains in-frame clones only, with some absent. The repertoire consists of about 17,000 clones, with less than 90% occurring once and the leading ten covering approximately 24%. Sample: CD4+ or CD8+ T cells sorted from blood, taken in a trial of the OX40 agonist ivuxolimab. These TCRs come from an adult with an advanced solid tumor such as melanoma, head and neck, liver or kidney cancer. Each CDR3 is given with its conserved first and last residue.

TRBV27,TRBJ1-1,CASSFQVQGEAFF
TRBV6-5,TRBJ1-2,CASSWRQNYGYTF
TRBV5-5,TRBJ1-1,CASSWTGLDTEAFF
TRBV27,TRBJ1-4,CASSPLTGVVEKLFF
TRBV7-6,TRBJ2-7,CASSPRTGYEQYF
TRBV5-5,TRBJ2-7,CASSSKTGTLYEQYF
TRBV7-6,TRBJ2-7,CASSPDRVRHEQYF
TRBV6-1,TRBJ2-7,CASSDRQGQFVEQYF
TRBV19,TRBJ2-3,CASSATSTDTQYF
TRBV5-6,TRBJ1-4,CASSLIATNEKLFF
TRBV19,TRBJ1-4,CASSINGEKLFF
TRBV5-1,TRBJ1-1,CASSLRAGGTEAFF
TRBV4-1,TRBJ1-5,CASSYVDFDQPQHF
TRBV11-3,TRBJ1-2,CASIECWGLYGYTF
TRBV7-9,TRBJ2-7,CASSSPALEQYF
TRBV19,TRBJ2-1,CASSRTANLNEQFF
TRBV10-1,TRBJ2-6,CASSGSGANVLTF
TRBV7-3,TRBJ2-1,CASSSNAPLDHLGNEQFF
TRBV9,TRBJ2-1,CASSAPRTGLNNEQFF
TRBV14,TRBJ2-3,CASSQGLLTSSTDTQYF
TRBV6-5,TRBJ2-3,CALKDKPLTDTQYF
TRBV2,TRBJ2-7,CASTLGLAGTSYEQYF
TRBV6-5,TRBJ2-5,CATLGTRGGGETQYF
TRBV19,TRBJ1-2,CASSTGVYAYTF
TRBV4-1,TRBJ1-2,CASSPRGVLYGYTF